A selection of T cell receptor beta chains follows, all from one sample in a study of a mutant IDH1 vaccine in newly diagnosed glioma. No antigen has been identified for these receptors. The data were produced by immunoSEQ multiplex PCR, yet TCRdb's version contains in-frame clones alone and is incomplete. The table records tens of thousands of clones, 83% of them present only once. The material was PBMCs, obtained from a glioma patient whose treatment included an IDH1 peptide vaccine. All receptors come from a man aged 25 to 40 with glioma. Each CDR3 is given with its conserved first and last residue. The D gene is left open where the match is weak. Not all rows give a size; the values are once, few, many and, for expanded clones, a class.

.	TRBV15	.	TRBJ1-2	TGTGCCACCAGACTAGACGGCTATGGCTACACCTTC	CATRLDGYGYTF
.	TRBV7-2	.	TRBJ1-3	TGTGCCAGCAGCTTAATCATGGGGACACTCGGAAACACCATATATTTT	CASSLIMGTLGNTIYF
TRBD1	TRBV5-1	.	TRBJ2-1	TGCGCCAGCAGGCCGACAGGGGGGCTCTACAATGAGCAGTTCTTC	CASRPTGGLYNEQFF
TRBD2	TRBV11-2	.	TRBJ2-3	TGTGCCAGCAGCTTAGGACTAGCGGGGGCGGGGGATACGCAGTATTTT	CASSLGLAGAGDTQYF
.	TRBV19	.	TRBJ2-7	TGTGCCAGTAGTATAGACAGGGGCGAGCAGTACTTC	CASSIDRGEQYF
.	TRBV27	.	TRBJ2-7	TGTGCCAGCAGTCTTTATCCGACATCCGAGCAGTACTTC	CASSLYPTSEQYF
.	TRBV5-1	.	TRBJ1-5	TGCGCCAGCAGGGAAACAGGGATTAGGAGCAATCAGCCCCAGCATTTT	CASRETGIRSNQPQHF
.	TRBV30	.	TRBJ2-7	TGTGCCTGGAGACCGGGCAGGGACTACGAGCAGTACTTC	CAWRPGRDYEQYF
TRBD2	TRBV6-5	.	TRBJ2-3	TGTGCCAGCAGTTACTTGGCGGGGGGAGGCACAGATACGCAGTATTTT	CASSYLAGGGTDTQYF
TRBD2	TRBV19	.	TRBJ2-1	TGTGCCAGTAGTATGTGGGACTACGCGAGGGAGCAGTTCTTC	CASSMWDYAREQFF
.	TRBV6-5	.	TRBJ2-3	TGTGCCAGCAGTCAGAGCACAGATACGCAGTATTTT	CASSQSTDTQYF
.	TRBV6-1	.	TRBJ1-3	TGTGCCAGCAGTGAGCAAGGGGCGCCGGTAAACACCATATATTTT	CASSEQGAPVNTIYF
TRBD2	TRBV7-9	.	TRBJ2-1	TGTGCCAGCAGCTTTAGCGGGGGAAGTAGTGAGCAGTTCTTC	CASSFSGGSSEQFF
TRBD2	TRBV6-4	few	TRBJ2-3	TGTGCCAGCAGTGACGGACTAGCGGGGGGGCCAGATACGCAGTATTTT	CASSDGLAGGPDTQYF
.	TRBV15	medium-sized	TRBJ2-2	TGTGCCACCAGCAGAGGCCAGGGGTGGGAGCTGTTTTTT	CATSRGQGWELFF
.	TRBV4-1	.	TRBJ1-1	TGCGCCAGCAGCCAAGACCTCTCCGAGACCATGAACACTGAAGCTTTCTTT	CASSQDLSETMNTEAFF
.	TRBV21-1	.	TRBJ1-2	TGTGCCAGCAGCAAAGGAGGCCGGCCCTTCACCTTC	CASSKGGRPFTF
TRBD1	TRBV5-1	.	TRBJ1-6	TGCGCCAGCAGCCGGGGGGACAGTAATTCACCCCTCCACTTT	CASSRGDSNSPLHF
.	TRBV7-9	.	TRBJ2-7	TGTGCCAGCAGCTTAGACCCAGACAACGAGCAGTACTTC	CASSLDPDNEQYF
.	TRBV7-2	once	TRBJ1-2	TGTGCCAGCAGCTCCTCGTTAGGAGGGGGCTATGGCTACACCTTC	CASSSSLGGGYGYTF
.	TRBV9	.	TRBJ2-3	TGTGCCAGCAGCTACGGGACACCCACAGATACGCAGTATTTT	CASSYGTPTDTQYF
.	TRBV19	.	TRBJ2-7	TGTGCCAGTAGTATAGGCAGGGAAGAACCCTACGAGCAGTACTTC	CASSIGREEPYEQYF
TRBD2	TRBV19	.	TRBJ2-1	TGTGCCAGTAGACATGCTAGCGGGGGACTAAATGAGCAGTTCTTC	CASRHASGGLNEQFF
.	TRBV19	.	TRBJ1-3	TGTGCCAGTAGTATTGGGGTTAAGGGAAACACCATATATTTT	CASSIGVKGNTIYF
TRBD1	TRBV6-6	.	TRBJ2-7	TGTGCCAGCAGTTCCAAAACAGGGGGCGCTCGTTACGAGCAGTACTTC	CASSSKTGGARYEQYF
.	TRBV20-1	once	TRBJ2-7	TGCAGTGCTAGAGGGAACTACGAGCAGTACTTC	CSARGNYEQYF
TRBD1	TRBV27	.	TRBJ2-5	TGTGCCAGCAGGCGCGGACAGGTCCAAGAGACCCAGTACTTC	CASRRGQVQETQYF
TRBD1	TRBV6-1	.	TRBJ1-5	TGTGCCAGCGGACCGACAGGGGGTGGAAATCAGCCCCAGCATTTT	CASGPTGGGNQPQHF
.	TRBV9	.	TRBJ1-1	TGTGCCAGCAGGGGGGACACCTCGAACACTGAAGCTTTCTTT	CASRGDTSNTEAFF
.	TRBV5-1	.	TRBJ2-3	TGCGCCAGCAGCTTGACGGTACAGGGACTCACAGATACGCAGTATTTT	CASSLTVQGLTDTQYF
.	TRBV9	medium-sized	TRBJ1-2	TGTGCCAGCAGCGCCGCAGGGAGTCACTATGGCTACACCTTC	CASSAAGSHYGYTF
.	TRBV18	.	TRBJ1-2	TGTGCCAGCTCACCTGACTTCGGGGGGCATGGCTACACCTTC	CASSPDFGGHGYTF
.	TRBV15	.	TRBJ2-3	TGTGCCACCAGCAAGTGGGGGTGGCGGGCGGGCGCAGATACGCAGTATTTT	CATSKWGWRAGADTQYF
.	TRBV11-2	.	TRBJ2-5	TGTGCCAGCAGCTTAAGACGCTTAGTCGGAGAGACCCAGTACTTC	CASSLRRLVGETQYF
.	TRBV19	.	TRBJ1-1	TGTGCCAGTAGTATGGCAAGGGGCAACACTGAAGCTTTCTTT	CASSMARGNTEAFF
TRBD1	TRBV5-6	.	TRBJ2-5	TGTGCCAGCAGCTTCGGAGACAGGGGGTACTTC	CASSFGDRGYF
TRBD1	TRBV27	.	TRBJ1-3	TGTGCCAGCAGTCACACAGGGGGCCTCTCTGGAAACACCATATATTTT	CASSHTGGLSGNTIYF
.	TRBV18	.	TRBJ2-5	TGTGCCAGCTCACAAGAGTGGGGAGAGACCCAGTACTTC	CASSQEWGETQYF
TRBD1	TRBV6-6	.	TRBJ1-5	TGTGCCAGCAGACCCCCGGGACAGGGGCATCAGCCCCAGCATTTT	CASRPPGQGHQPQHF
.	TRBV19	once	TRBJ2-2	TGTGCCAGTAGTATAAGGACCGGGACACGAGGGCACACCGGGGAGCTGTTTTTT	CASSIRTGTRGHTGELFF
TRBD2	TRBV2	.	TRBJ2-1	TGTGCCAGCAGTGATCTCCAGCGGGGGGGGGTATACAATGAGCAGTTCTTC	CASSDLQRGGVYNEQFF
.	TRBV5-1	.	TRBJ2-1	TGCGCCAGCAGCTTGGTTAGTTTGCCAAGTGAGCAGTTCTTC	CASSLVSLPSEQFF
.	TRBV6-1	.	TRBJ2-7	TGTGCCAGCAGTTTTACACGTAGCTCCTACGAGCAGTACTTC	CASSFTRSSYEQYF
.	TRBV28	.	TRBJ1-2	TGTGCCAGCAGATCGGGTCAGGGTAACTATGGCTACACCTTC	CASRSGQGNYGYTF
.	TRBV27	.	TRBJ1-1	TGTGCCAGCTCCGCCAGGCGAAACACTGAAGCTTTCTTT	CASSARRNTEAFF
.	TRBV5-1	.	TRBJ2-7	TGCGCCAGCAGCCCCACTAGCCCCTACGAGCAGTACTTC	CASSPTSPYEQYF
TRBD1	TRBV28	.	TRBJ2-1	TGTGCCAGCAGTTCGGGACAGCATTCTTTGAGGAGCTCCTACAATGAGCAGTTCTTC	CASSSGQHSLRSSYNEQFF
TRBD1	TRBV7-9	.	TRBJ1-6	TGTGCCAGCAGCTATCGTGACAGGGTGGATTCACCCCTCCACTTT	CASSYRDRVDSPLHF
.	TRBV6-4	.	TRBJ1-5	TGTGCCAGCAGTGAATCGGCAGGGGGCAATCAGCCCCAGCATTTT	CASSESAGGNQPQHF
TRBD1	TRBV13	.	TRBJ2-7	TGTGCCAGCAGCTCCCGGACAGGGATCTACGAGCAGTACTTC	CASSSRTGIYEQYF
.	TRBV19	.	TRBJ1-6	TGTGCCAGCCGGGACCTGGGCAATTCACCCCTCCACTTT	CASRDLGNSPLHF
.	TRBV11-2	.	TRBJ2-3	TGTGCCAGCAGCCTGACCCCCACAGATACGCAGTATTTT	CASSLTPTDTQYF
.	TRBV5-1	.	TRBJ2-6	TGCGCCAGCAGCCTAAGGACGGATCCCTCTGGGGCCAACGTCCTGACTTTC	CASSLRTDPSGANVLTF
.	TRBV6-1	few	TRBJ1-1	TGTGCCAGCAGTCTCGGGGAATCTCAGGAAGCTTTCTTT	CASSLGESQEAFF
.	TRBV6-5	.	TRBJ1-1	TGTGCCAGCAAAATACAGGGTGGGACTGAAGCTTTCTTT	CASKIQGGTEAFF